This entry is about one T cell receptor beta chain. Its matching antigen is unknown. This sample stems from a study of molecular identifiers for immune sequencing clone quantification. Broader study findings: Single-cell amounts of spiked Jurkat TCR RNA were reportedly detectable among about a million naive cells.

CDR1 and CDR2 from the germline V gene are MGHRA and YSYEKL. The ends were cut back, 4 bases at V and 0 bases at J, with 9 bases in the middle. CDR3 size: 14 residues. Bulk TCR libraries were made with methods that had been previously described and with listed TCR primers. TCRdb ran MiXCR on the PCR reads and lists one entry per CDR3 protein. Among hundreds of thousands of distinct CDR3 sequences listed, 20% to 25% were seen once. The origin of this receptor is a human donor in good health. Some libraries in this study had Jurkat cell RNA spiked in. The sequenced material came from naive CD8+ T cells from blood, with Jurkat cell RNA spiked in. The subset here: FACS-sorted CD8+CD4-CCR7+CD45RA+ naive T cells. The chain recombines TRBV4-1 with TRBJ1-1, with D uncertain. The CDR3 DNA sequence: TGCGCCAGCAGCCTGACTCTTGTGAACACTGAAGCTTTCTTT. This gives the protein CASSLTLVNTEAFF.